The present T cell receptor beta chain was sequenced within a study of beta chain features in type 1 diabetes (dated 2018 in TCRdb). Study-level background: No differences in mean age, gender distribution, total cell number or subset yield were found between patients and healthy donors. A total of 90 million to 130 million sorted cells were examined across all samples, and a strong correlation was observed between cell number per subset and RNA yield. The study compared TCRB repertoires of sorted circulating CD4+ T cell subsets between recently diagnosed type 1 diabetes patients and matched healthy donors. Regulatory and stem cell-like memory subsets were obtained from only 8 patients and roughly 8 healthy donors, while naive and central memory subsets were obtained from all 28 donors.

From each donor, a single peripheral blood sample of 100 to 150 mL on average was drawn into heparinised tubes. A BD FACSAria II was used to sort naive, central memory, regulatory and stem cell-like memory CD4+ T cells with a panel that included CD45RO, CCR7, CD25, CD127, CD95 and CD27. Every sorted population had a purity above 98%. PBMCs were isolated right away by Lymphoprep density gradient centrifugation and were stained directly, without culture. Samples were stained and sorted in pairs, with one healthy donor and one patient per experiment, so that batch effects were minimized. This clone has only a few counts. The antigen it recognizes is unknown. No clone much larger than this one lies a single base away; base qualities are absent. The entire amount of isolated RNA was reverse transcribed using the High Capacity cDNA Reverse Transcription Kit, so the sequenced TCRB transcripts were expressed ones. Deep immunoSEQ sequencing was performed on naive, central memory and regulatory T cell samples, with an average of around 3.5 million total reads per sample. After sorted cells were lysed in RLT buffer, RNA was extracted with DNase-treated RNeasy Micro or Mini kits, with the choice depending on cell number. To prevent cross-contamination, every cell subset was processed on its own, while patient and healthy donor samples were processed together. The immunoSEQ multiplex PCR was used to amplify TCRB sequences from cDNA, generating 87-bp fragments that spanned the CDR3 region. Sequencing of the amplicons was done on the Illumina HiSeq platform. The original methods were these. Synthetic template baselines were used to correct PCR bias computationally, reads within Hamming distance 2 were collapsed, and singletons that could not be merged were discarded. Reads were aligned to IMGT to assign V, D and J genes, CDR3 length, and insertions or deletions at six rearrangement sites. Within each subset, clonotype counts were normalized to sorted cell number, after which true diversity and Gini coefficients were computed with the tcR R package. Repertoire sharing was quantified using the overlap coefficient calculated on TCRB nucleotide sequences. Not all clones reach the TCRdb copy of this immuneACCESS table, which keeps in-frame sequences only. Checked studies attribute under half of the gap to unresolved V genes and leave the rest unexplained. V, J and clone size are taken as reported in that table, and D and trimming were inferred from the DNA itself. The table for this sample lists around 130,000 clones; around 8.8% of them were counted only once. The ten most abundant clones make up 0.7% to 0.85% of the sample.

What the work shows at the level of the full study, not this receptor alone: Type 1 diabetes patients showed a moderate but significant shortening of TCRB CDR3 length in all four CD4+ subsets. The naive, central memory and regulatory TCRB repertoires appeared to resemble one another more closely among patients than among healthy donors. HLA sub-analyses involved small numbers of individuals, so any influence of HLA type on TCRB rearrangement remained unresolved. Fewer insertions and more nucleotide deletions at VDJ recombination sites were observed in patients with type 1 diabetes, implying thymic rearrangement abnormalities. PCR might favor shorter templates, but patient and control samples were amplified and corrected together, so any skew would affect both groups equally. Because cDNA rather than genomic DNA was sequenced, highly expressing activated cells could have been over-represented, although no difference in activation and CD3 levels was found between groups.

Sequencing was carried out using central memory CD4+ T cells from blood. The sequence derives from a man aged 30-40 years with type 1 diabetes.

Here is the DNA: TGTGCCAGCAGTTTGAGTTTGGGGCCCACCTACAATGAGCAGTTCTTC. This translates into CASSLSLGPTYNEQFF. The V and J genes are TRBV27 and TRBJ2-1; the best D guess is TRBD1, with 5 bases matching. CDR3 length: 16 amino acids, cysteine to phenylalanine. Of all the DNA, just the CDR3 is kept, 48 bases in frame from base 1. The CDR1 and CDR2 encoded by the germline V gene (reference sequence) are MNHEY and SMNVEV. V gives up 3 bases and J gives up 2 bases, and the segment between their germline ends measures 14 bases.